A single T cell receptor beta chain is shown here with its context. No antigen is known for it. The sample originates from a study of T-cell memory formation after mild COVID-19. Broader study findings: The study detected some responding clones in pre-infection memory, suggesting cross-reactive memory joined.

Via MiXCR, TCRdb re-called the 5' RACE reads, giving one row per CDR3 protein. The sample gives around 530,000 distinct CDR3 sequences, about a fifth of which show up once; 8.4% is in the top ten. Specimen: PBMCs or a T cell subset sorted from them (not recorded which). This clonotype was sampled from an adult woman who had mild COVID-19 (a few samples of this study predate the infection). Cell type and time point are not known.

The CDR3 is CASRRAWAVPYEQYF. CDR3 bases: TGTGCCAGCAGGAGGGCTTGGGCAGTACCATACGAGCAGTACTTC. The chain has TRBV27 and TRBJ2-7, with D possibly being TRBD2 (5 bases). The CDR3 is 15 residues long. V was trimmed by 6 bases and J by 4 bases, leaving 19 bases between them. CDR1 is MNHEY, CDR2 SMNVEV, per germline (reference sequence).